The present entry profiles one T cell receptor (beta chain) with its context. Clones were read by immunoSEQ multiplex PCR, and TCRdb kept only the in-frame ones, dropping some. The data show about 49,000 clones, around 81% seen once. Patients with a history of autoimmune disease or on systemic immunosuppression were excluded. The J segment lost 2 bases and the V segment lost 4 bases, leaving 5 bases of the junction unmatched. The CDR3 loop spans 14 amino acids. Germline-derived CDR1 and CDR2 are LGHNA and YSLEER. The sample originates from a study of OX40 agonist ivuxolimab in advanced cancers. Study context: An agonistic human IgG2 monoclonal antibody against OX40 (CD134) was given.

V usage is TRBV4-3 and J usage is TRBJ2-7; 7 bases align to TRBD2. The specimen comprised CD4+ or CD8+ T cells sorted from blood, sampled in a trial of the OX40 agonist ivuxolimab. This clonotype was sampled from an adult with an advanced solid tumor such as melanoma, head and neck, liver or kidney cancer. The CDR3 coding sequence is TGCGCCAGCAGCCCAGGGAGGGAAGCCTACGAGCAGTACTTC. Translation gives CASSPGREAYEQYF.